The rows below give T cell receptor beta chains drawn from one sample of a study of T cells after yellow fever vaccination. TCRdb reprocessed the 5' RACE reads via MiXCR and lists one record per CDR3 protein. Of hundreds of thousands of distinct CDR3 sequences in the sample, roughly 12% were seen once. The sample consisted of PBMCs, taken on the day of the yellow fever booster vaccination. The receptors were gathered from a man younger than 40 who received the YFV17D yellow fever vaccine. The CDR3 runs from the conserved cysteine through the conserved F or W. D genes are given only for firm matches. Where a row states a size, it is once, few, many or the class of an expanded clone; other rows omit it.

cdr3_aa: CATSPGVLAKNIQYF
cdr3_nt: TGTGCCACCTCTCCCGGGGTCCTAGCCAAAAACATTCAGTACTTC
clone_size: many
j_call: TRBJ2-4
v_call: TRBV6-1
d_call: .

cdr3_aa: CASSLLSGTGGETQYF
cdr3_nt: TGTGCCAGCAGCTTACTCTCCGGGACAGGGGGAGAGACCCAGTACTTC
clone_size: .
j_call: TRBJ2-5
v_call: TRBV5-4
d_call: TRBD1

cdr3_aa: CASSQEVTSGISYPGELFF
cdr3_nt: TGCGCCAGCAGCCAAGAGGTCACTAGCGGGATCTCCTATCCCGGGGAGCTGTTTTTT
clone_size: .
j_call: TRBJ2-2
v_call: TRBV4-3
d_call: TRBD2

cdr3_aa: CASSPRRGWFQETQYF
cdr3_nt: TGTGCCAGCAGCCCCCGGCGGGGATGGTTTCAAGAGACCCAGTACTTC
clone_size: .
j_call: TRBJ2-5
v_call: TRBV27
d_call: .

cdr3_aa: CSARNPGVGELFF
cdr3_nt: TGCAGTGCTAGAAATCCCGGAGTTGGGGAGCTGTTTTTT
clone_size: .
j_call: TRBJ2-2
v_call: TRBV20-1
d_call: .

cdr3_aa: CASSDLRGQNTEAFF
cdr3_nt: TGTGCCAGCAGCGACCTCAGGGGGCAGAACACTGAAGCTTTCTTT
clone_size: few
j_call: TRBJ1-1
v_call: TRBV7-9
d_call: TRBD1

cdr3_aa: CASSGWTDQETQYF
cdr3_nt: TGCGCCAGCAGCGGATGGACGGACCAAGAGACCCAGTACTTC
clone_size: few
j_call: TRBJ2-5
v_call: TRBV5-1
d_call: .

cdr3_aa: CATSSPRLTSGSQETQYF
cdr3_nt: TGTGCCACCAGCAGCCCCCGGTTGACTAGCGGAAGCCAAGAGACCCAGTACTTC
clone_size: .
j_call: TRBJ2-5
v_call: TRBV15
d_call: TRBD2

cdr3_aa: CSWGEHNEQFF
cdr3_nt: TGCAGCTGGGGCGAACACAATGAGCAGTTCTTC
clone_size: .
j_call: TRBJ2-1
v_call: TRBV29-1
d_call: .

cdr3_aa: CASSQDLVRNNEQFF
cdr3_nt: TGTGCCAGCAGCCAAGATCTGGTAAGGAACAATGAGCAGTTCTTC
clone_size: .
j_call: TRBJ2-1
v_call: TRBV4-2
d_call: .

cdr3_aa: CASSPSGTSPADTQYF
cdr3_nt: TGTGCCAGCAGCCCATCCGGGACTAGTCCCGCAGATACGCAGTATTTT
clone_size: few
j_call: TRBJ2-3
v_call: TRBV7-2
d_call: TRBD2

cdr3_aa: CASSLSTYGYTF
cdr3_nt: TGTGCCAGCAGTTTATCGACGTATGGCTACACCTTC
clone_size: few
j_call: TRBJ1-2
v_call: TRBV6-2/TRBV6-3
d_call: .

cdr3_aa: CSARLWREISYEQYF
cdr3_nt: TGCAGTGCTCGCTTGTGGCGGGAAATCTCCTACGAGCAGTACTTC
clone_size: .
j_call: TRBJ2-7
v_call: TRBV20-1
d_call: .

cdr3_aa: CASNERRVGTGELIF
cdr3_nt: TGTGCCAGCAACGAACGGCGCGTCGGCACCGGGGAGCTGATTTTT
clone_size: .
j_call: TRBJ2-2
v_call: TRBV7-8
d_call: .

cdr3_aa: CASSARSGEAFF
cdr3_nt: TGTGCCAGCAGCGCAAGGTCAGGCGAAGCTTTCTTT
clone_size: few
j_call: TRBJ1-1
v_call: TRBV9
d_call: .

cdr3_aa: CASMEGGNEQFF
cdr3_nt: TGTGCCAGCATGGAGGGTGGCAATGAGCAGTTCTTC
clone_size: .
j_call: TRBJ2-1
v_call: TRBV27
d_call: .

cdr3_aa: CASSRQGAKATEAFF
cdr3_nt: TGTGCCAGCAGCCGACAGGGGGCAAAAGCCACTGAAGCTTTCTTT
clone_size: few
j_call: TRBJ1-1
v_call: TRBV5-4
d_call: TRBD1

cdr3_aa: CASSFEVQETQYF
cdr3_nt: TGTGCCAGCAGCTTCGAGGTACAAGAGACCCAGTACTTC
clone_size: .
j_call: TRBJ2-5
v_call: TRBV7-8
d_call: .

cdr3_aa: CAISEGQGNTEAFF
cdr3_nt: TGTGCCATCAGTGAGGGTCAGGGTAACACTGAAGCTTTCTTT
clone_size: .
j_call: TRBJ1-1
v_call: TRBV10-3
d_call: .

cdr3_aa: CASSLSSGATEAFF
cdr3_nt: TGTGCCAGCAGTTTATCGTCAGGGGCTACTGAAGCTTTCTTT
clone_size: .
j_call: TRBJ1-1
v_call: TRBV12-3/TRBV12-4
d_call: .

cdr3_aa: CASSYDGYNQPQHF
cdr3_nt: TGTGCCAGCAGCTACGACGGGTATAATCAGCCCCAGCATTTT
clone_size: few
j_call: TRBJ1-5
v_call: TRBV5-5
d_call: .

cdr3_aa: CAIRVGPRTEAFF
cdr3_nt: TGTGCCATCAGGGTAGGTCCGCGCACTGAAGCTTTCTTT
clone_size: .
j_call: TRBJ1-1
v_call: TRBV10-3
d_call: .

cdr3_aa: CASSLPSGMASYEQYF
cdr3_nt: TGTGCCAGCAGCCTTCCTTCGGGTATGGCCTCCTACGAGCAGTACTTC
clone_size: .
j_call: TRBJ2-7
v_call: TRBV7-2
d_call: .

cdr3_aa: CASSSLGGRGHEQYF
cdr3_nt: TGTGCCAGCAGCTCCCTTGGCGGGAGGGGGCACGAGCAGTACTTC
clone_size: .
j_call: TRBJ2-7
v_call: TRBV7-2
d_call: TRBD2

cdr3_aa: CAGSPRGQGAYEQYF
cdr3_nt: TGTGCCGGCAGCCCACGAGGACAGGGGGCCTACGAGCAGTACTTC
clone_size: once
j_call: TRBJ2-7
v_call: TRBV7-2
d_call: TRBD1

cdr3_aa: CASSLSSGRAVEQFF
cdr3_nt: TGTGCCAGCAGCTTGTCTAGCGGGAGGGCGGTTGAGCAGTTCTTC
clone_size: few
j_call: TRBJ2-1
v_call: TRBV5-6
d_call: TRBD2

cdr3_aa: CASALVGGSEQYF
cdr3_nt: TGTGCCAGCGCCTTGGTCGGGGGGAGCGAGCAGTACTTC
clone_size: many
j_call: TRBJ2-7
v_call: TRBV27
d_call: TRBD2

cdr3_aa: CASSQDDRDPYF
cdr3_nt: TGTGCCAGCAGCCAAGATGACAGGGATCCGTACTTC
clone_size: few
j_call: TRBJ2-5
v_call: TRBV3-1
d_call: TRBD1

cdr3_aa: CASSLALTSGKNEQFF
cdr3_nt: TGTGCCAGCAGCTTAGCGCTGACTAGCGGGAAGAATGAGCAGTTCTTC
clone_size: few
j_call: TRBJ2-1
v_call: TRBV7-2
d_call: TRBD2

cdr3_aa: CASSPEIGSAKNIQYF
cdr3_nt: TGTGCCAGCAGCCCCGAGATAGGGTCGGCCAAAAACATTCAGTACTTC
clone_size: .
j_call: TRBJ2-4
v_call: TRBV5-4
d_call: .

cdr3_aa: CATDDGQGVFKNIQYF
cdr3_nt: TGTGCCACGGACGACGGACAGGGGGTTTTCAAAAACATTCAGTACTTC
clone_size: few
j_call: TRBJ2-4
v_call: TRBV19
d_call: TRBD1

cdr3_aa: CASRPRRGYNEQFF
cdr3_nt: TGTGCCAGCAGACCGAGGCGGGGGTACAATGAGCAGTTCTTC
clone_size: .
j_call: TRBJ2-1
v_call: TRBV12-3/TRBV12-4
d_call: TRBD2

cdr3_aa: CSANLVRSNQPQHF
cdr3_nt: TGCAGTGCTAATTTAGTGCGGAGCAATCAGCCCCAGCATTTT
clone_size: few
j_call: TRBJ1-5
v_call: TRBV20-1
d_call: .

cdr3_aa: CASSLPTYEQYF
cdr3_nt: TGTGCCAGCAGCTTGCCCACCTACGAGCAGTACTTC
clone_size: many
j_call: TRBJ2-7
v_call: TRBV28
d_call: .

cdr3_aa: CASSLDWTPIYEQYF
cdr3_nt: TGTGCCAGTAGTTTAGACTGGACCCCTATCTACGAGCAGTACTTC
clone_size: .
j_call: TRBJ2-7
v_call: TRBV19
d_call: .

cdr3_aa: CSATPGGGGETQYF
cdr3_nt: TGCAGTGCTACCCCGGGAGGCGGGGGAGAGACCCAGTACTTC
clone_size: few
j_call: TRBJ2-5
v_call: TRBV20-1
d_call: TRBD2

cdr3_aa: CASSPSAGLAGENEQYF
cdr3_nt: TGCGCCAGCAGCCCCTCGGCGGGGCTAGCGGGAGAGAACGAGCAGTACTTC
clone_size: .
j_call: TRBJ2-7
v_call: TRBV5-1
d_call: TRBD2

cdr3_aa: CASSHLAGEGASNEQFF
cdr3_nt: TGTGCCAGCAGCCATCTAGCGGGAGAAGGAGCAAGCAATGAGCAGTTCTTC
clone_size: few
j_call: TRBJ2-1
v_call: TRBV3-1
d_call: TRBD2

cdr3_aa: CASSVGKSSYNEQFF
cdr3_nt: TGTGCCAGCAGTGTGGGGAAGAGCTCCTACAATGAGCAGTTCTTC
clone_size: .
j_call: TRBJ2-1
v_call: TRBV6-4
d_call: .

cdr3_aa: CASSSLAAQETQYF
cdr3_nt: TGTGCCAGCTCGAGCCTGGCCGCGCAAGAGACCCAGTACTTC
clone_size: .
j_call: TRBJ2-5
v_call: TRBV18
d_call: .

cdr3_aa: CASSLLTGGARYGYTF
cdr3_nt: TGTGCCAGCAGTCTACTAACGGGGGGGGCGCGCTATGGCTACACCTTC
clone_size: .
j_call: TRBJ1-2
v_call: TRBV28
d_call: .

cdr3_aa: CSVVLQGPNTEAFF
cdr3_nt: TGCAGCGTTGTACTCCAGGGGCCGAACACTGAAGCTTTCTTT
clone_size: .
j_call: TRBJ1-1
v_call: TRBV29-1
d_call: .

cdr3_aa: CASSSGPSTDTQYF
cdr3_nt: TGTGCCAGCAGCTCTGGACCCAGCACAGATACGCAGTATTTT
clone_size: many
j_call: TRBJ2-3
v_call: TRBV7-9
d_call: .

cdr3_aa: CSAGTGSVLFF
cdr3_nt: TGCAGTGCGGGGACAGGGTCGGTACTGTTTTTT
clone_size: few
j_call: TRBJ1-4
v_call: TRBV20-1
d_call: TRBD1

cdr3_aa: CASRKTGDSYEQYF
cdr3_nt: TGTGCCAGCAGGAAAACAGGGGACTCCTACGAGCAGTACTTC
clone_size: .
j_call: TRBJ2-7
v_call: TRBV13
d_call: TRBD1

cdr3_aa: CASSQGGLASEQYF
cdr3_nt: TGCGCCAGCAGCCAAGGGGGATTAGCGAGCGAGCAGTACTTC
clone_size: few
j_call: TRBJ2-7
v_call: TRBV4-3
d_call: .

cdr3_aa: CASTADRGLGSQYF
cdr3_nt: TGTGCCAGTACTGCGGACAGGGGGCTTGGGTCCCAGTACTTC
clone_size: many
j_call: TRBJ2-5
v_call: TRBV19
d_call: TRBD1

cdr3_aa: CASSGTGGNHNEQFF
cdr3_nt: TGTGCCAGCAGCGGCACAGGGGGGAACCACAATGAGCAGTTCTTC
clone_size: few
j_call: TRBJ2-1
v_call: TRBV5-8
d_call: TRBD1

cdr3_aa: CAWSLRTNEQFF
cdr3_nt: TGTGCCTGGAGTCTGAGGACCAATGAGCAGTTCTTC
clone_size: few
j_call: TRBJ2-1
v_call: TRBV30
d_call: .

cdr3_aa: CASSPNKYQETQYF
cdr3_nt: TGTGCCAGCAGCCCAAATAAATACCAAGAGACCCAGTACTTC
clone_size: few
j_call: TRBJ2-5
v_call: TRBV2
d_call: .

cdr3_aa: CSARGGSGNTIYF
cdr3_nt: TGCAGTGCTAGGGGAGGCTCTGGAAACACCATATATTTT
clone_size: few
j_call: TRBJ1-3
v_call: TRBV20-1
d_call: .

cdr3_aa: CASSSVYRGRWDTYNEQFF
cdr3_nt: TGTGCCAGCAGTTCAGTCTACAGGGGGAGATGGGATACCTACAATGAGCAGTTCTTC
clone_size: .
j_call: TRBJ2-1
v_call: TRBV27
d_call: TRBD1

cdr3_aa: CASSLAVRVGNSPLHF
cdr3_nt: TGTGCCAGCAGCTTAGCGGTTAGGGTGGGTAATTCACCCCTCCACTTT
clone_size: .
j_call: TRBJ1-6
v_call: TRBV7-2
d_call: .